This T cell receptor beta chain is drawn from a study of blood T cells in healthy people across ages. A second PCR, run for 7 to 11 cycles, used a sample-barcoded 5' primer plus a J-beta primer mix. TCRdb re-analysed the 5' RACE reads in MiXCR, keeping a single row per CDR3 protein. The sample records hundreds of thousands of distinct CDR3 sequences, more than 40% being singletons. The CDR3 has 13 amino acids. CDR1 SGHRS and CDR2 YFSETQ come from the germline V gene. This chain joins TRBV5-1 and TRBJ2-7; the D gene could be TRBD1 or TRBD2 (5 bases each). The assigned J gene may be wrong: the sequence end matches TRBJ2-5 better. This sequence originates from an older woman in good health. Input material: blood. CDR3 sequence: CASSGTGLETQYF. DNA for the CDR3: TGCGCCAGCAGCGGAACGGGGCTAGAGACCCAGTACTTC.